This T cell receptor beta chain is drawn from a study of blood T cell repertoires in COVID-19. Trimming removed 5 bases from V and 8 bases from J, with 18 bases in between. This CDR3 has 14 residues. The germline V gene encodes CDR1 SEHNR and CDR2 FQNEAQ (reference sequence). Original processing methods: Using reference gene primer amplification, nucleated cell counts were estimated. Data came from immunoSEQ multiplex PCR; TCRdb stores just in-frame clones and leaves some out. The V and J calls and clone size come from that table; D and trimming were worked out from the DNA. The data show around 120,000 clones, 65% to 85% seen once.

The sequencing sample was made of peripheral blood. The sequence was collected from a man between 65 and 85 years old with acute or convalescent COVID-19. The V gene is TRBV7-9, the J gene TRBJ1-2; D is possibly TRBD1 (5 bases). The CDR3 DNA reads TGTGCCAGCAGCCCAAACATAGGGGCGGGAGGCTACACCTTC. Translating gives CASSPNIGAGGYTF.